The present entry profiles one TCR beta chain with its context. Its antigen is as yet unknown. Preparation of the TCRbeta library used unique molecular identifiers. TCRdb processed the PCR reads anew with MiXCR; each CDR3 protein has one entry. Of approximately 45,000 distinct CDR3 sequences in the sample, around 53% are singletons; the top ten hold 30% to 40%. V was shortened by 6 bases and J by 3 bases, with 11 bases between the two germline ends. Germline loops: CDR1 SGHRS, CDR2 YFSETQ. This CDR3 region has 13 residues. These data belong to a study of T-cell reconstitution after alpha-beta-depleted transplantation in children. General study results and limits: Alpha-beta T cells about two months after transplant reportedly derived from several hundred expanded graft clones.

The source was peripheral blood, collected before TCRalphabeta/CD19-depleted stem cell transplant. The clonotype comes from a boy in the first two years of life with SCID, due to receive a stem cell transplant. This rearrangement joins TRBV5-1 to TRBJ2-3; TRBD1 is a possible D gene (6 bases). The CDR3 DNA reads as TGCGCCAGCAAAACAGGGATTACAGATACGCAGTATTTT. Protein: CASKTGITDTQYF. Supplemented by reference TRBV5-1 and TRBJ2-3, the full variable domain reads KAGVTQTPRYLIKTRGQQVTLSCSPISGHRSVSWYQQTPGQGLQFLFEYFSETQRNKGNFPGRFSGRQFSNSRSEMNVSTLELGDSALYLCASKTGITDTQYFGPGTRLTVL.